What follows is one T cell receptor beta chain and its context. The sample belongs to a study of blood T cell repertoires in COVID-19. Across the whole study: Nucleic acid was either cDNA or gDNA, and it came from T cells, B-cell-depleted T cells, or PBMCs.

The CDR3 has 12 amino acids. CDR1 and CDR2 from the germline V gene are GTSNPN and SVGIG (reference sequence). Trimming pared 4 bases from V and 6 bases from J, leaving 12 bases between. Per the original data handling: The authors estimated nucleated cell counts from reference gene primer amplification. Measured with immunoSEQ multiplex PCR; TCRdb has only the in-frame clones, and not every one. The DNA gave D and trimming, while V, J and clone size come from that table. The sample contains fewer than 250,000 clones, under 95% of which appear only once. The rearrangement links TRBV30 to TRBJ1-1, with D perhaps TRBD1 (5 bases). This clonotype was obtained from a man aged 25 to 45 with acute or convalescent COVID-19. The specimen sequenced was peripheral blood. DNA for the CDR3: TGTGCCTGGACAGGGTTGGGCCCTGAAGCTTTCTTT. Protein sequence: CAWTGLGPEAFF.